A selection of T cell receptor beta chains follows, all from one sample in a study of blood T cell repertoires in COVID-19. Assay: immunoSEQ multiplex PCR; the TCRdb copy retains only in-frame clones and omits some. Here the sample spans about 110,000 clones, roughly 83% being singletons. Sequencing was done on a sample of peripheral blood. Receptors originate from an older woman with acute or convalescent COVID-19. CDR3s include the opening cysteine and the closing phenylalanine or tryptophan. The order of the fields is clone size, J gene, V gene, D gene, CDR3 DNA, CDR3 protein. A D gene is named only where the DNA matches it firmly. Where a row states a size, it is once, few, many or the class of an expanded clone; other rows omit it.

clone_size: once; j_call: TRBJ1-2; v_call: TRBV24-1; d_call: NA; cdr3_nt: TGTGCCACCAGCAACGCGGGCAGTCCTAACTATGGCTACACCTTC; cdr3_aa: CATSNAGSPNYGYTF
clone_size: NA; j_call: TRBJ1-2; v_call: TRBV29-1; d_call: NA; cdr3_nt: TGCAGCGTTCGAGATCCGGGTACCGCTAACTATGGCTACACCTTC; cdr3_aa: CSVRDPGTANYGYTF
clone_size: NA; j_call: TRBJ2-5; v_call: TRBV19; d_call: NA; cdr3_nt: TGTGCCAGTAGTGCCCCAGGAACAGGGCTCCAAGAGACCCAGTACTTC; cdr3_aa: CASSAPGTGLQETQYF
clone_size: NA; j_call: TRBJ2-3; v_call: TRBV5-8; d_call: TRBD2; cdr3_nt: TGTGCCAGCAGCCCGGGACTAGCAGTAGATACGCAGTATTTT; cdr3_aa: CASSPGLAVDTQYF
clone_size: NA; j_call: TRBJ1-6; v_call: TRBV9; d_call: NA; cdr3_nt: TGTGCCAGCAGCGCTCAGGACTTCCCATATTGGAATTCACCCCTCCACTTT; cdr3_aa: CASSAQDFPYWNSPLHF
clone_size: NA; j_call: TRBJ2-3; v_call: TRBV5-1; d_call: NA; cdr3_nt: TGCGCCAGCAGCTTGGAGGGGAGGGGGTTCGCAGATACGCAGTATTTT; cdr3_aa: CASSLEGRGFADTQYF
clone_size: NA; j_call: TRBJ2-5; v_call: TRBV5-5; d_call: TRBD1; cdr3_nt: TGTGCCAGCAGCGGGACAGGGGACGGGACCCAGTACTTC; cdr3_aa: CASSGTGDGTQYF
clone_size: NA; j_call: TRBJ1-1; v_call: TRBV9; d_call: NA; cdr3_nt: TGTGCCAGCAGCGTAGTGGGCACCCCCACTGAAGCTTTCTTT; cdr3_aa: CASSVVGTPTEAFF
clone_size: NA; j_call: TRBJ2-2; v_call: TRBV12-3/TRBV12-4; d_call: NA; cdr3_nt: TGTGCCAGCAGTAGAGACAGTCCCGGGGAGCTGTTTTTT; cdr3_aa: CASSRDSPGELFF
clone_size: few; j_call: TRBJ1-6; v_call: TRBV27; d_call: NA; cdr3_nt: TGTGCCAGCAGTTTATCCTCTTTGGTCAGCTCCTATAATTCACCCCTCCACTTT; cdr3_aa: CASSLSSLVSSYNSPLHF
clone_size: NA; j_call: TRBJ1-2; v_call: TRBV5-1; d_call: TRBD1; cdr3_nt: TGCGCCAGCAGCGGGACAGGGCCCGGAGGCTACACCTTC; cdr3_aa: CASSGTGPGGYTF
clone_size: NA; j_call: TRBJ2-5; v_call: TRBV9; d_call: TRBD2; cdr3_nt: TGTGCCAGCAGCGTAGGCGGGGGGTGGCAGACCCAGTACTTC; cdr3_aa: CASSVGGGWQTQYF
clone_size: NA; j_call: TRBJ1-2; v_call: TRBV2; d_call: NA; cdr3_nt: TGTGCCAGCAGTGAAGGCCAGGGCTACTATGGCTACACCTTC; cdr3_aa: CASSEGQGYYGYTF
clone_size: NA; j_call: TRBJ2-3; v_call: TRBV29-1; d_call: NA; cdr3_nt: TGCAGCGTTCGTTATACCTTTCGGGATACGCAGTATTTT; cdr3_aa: CSVRYTFRDTQYF
clone_size: NA; j_call: TRBJ1-3; v_call: TRBV15; d_call: NA; cdr3_nt: TGTGCCACCAGCAGCGCTCGAGGGCTGGCTGGAAACACCATATATTTT; cdr3_aa: CATSSARGLAGNTIYF
clone_size: NA; j_call: TRBJ1-4; v_call: TRBV19; d_call: TRBD1; cdr3_nt: TGTGCCAGTAGAAAGGACAGGGGTAATGAAAAACTGTTTTTT; cdr3_aa: CASRKDRGNEKLFF
clone_size: NA; j_call: TRBJ2-3; v_call: TRBV10-1; d_call: NA; cdr3_nt: TGCGCCAGCTCGCGGGCGGGACCGACAGATACGCAGTATTTT; cdr3_aa: CASSRAGPTDTQYF
clone_size: NA; j_call: TRBJ2-1; v_call: TRBV7-9; d_call: TRBD2; cdr3_nt: TGTGCCAGCAGCGCGACTAGCGGGACGACGAGCTCCTACAATGAGCAGTTCTTC; cdr3_aa: CASSATSGTTSSYNEQFF
clone_size: few; j_call: TRBJ1-2; v_call: TRBV3-1/TRBV3-2; d_call: TRBD1; cdr3_nt: TGTGCCAGCAGCCGCAGGACAGGGGCCTATGGCTACACCTTC; cdr3_aa: CASSRRTGAYGYTF
clone_size: NA; j_call: TRBJ1-5; v_call: TRBV6-1; d_call: TRBD1; cdr3_nt: TGTGCCAGCAGTGAGAGGGGGCTCGGCCCCCAGCCCCAGCATTTT; cdr3_aa: CASSERGLGPQPQHF
clone_size: NA; j_call: TRBJ2-7; v_call: TRBV29-1; d_call: TRBD2; cdr3_nt: TGCAGCGCAGGGACTAGCGGCCTAGGGTCCCTCGAGCAGTACTTC; cdr3_aa: CSAGTSGLGSLEQYF
clone_size: NA; j_call: TRBJ1-2; v_call: TRBV24-1; d_call: TRBD1; cdr3_nt: TGTGCCACCAGTGATCCGGGACAGCGCTATGGCTACACCTTC; cdr3_aa: CATSDPGQRYGYTF
clone_size: few; j_call: TRBJ1-2; v_call: TRBV18; d_call: NA; cdr3_nt: TGTGCCAGCTCACCACGGGGGGAGACCTATGGCTACACCTTC; cdr3_aa: CASSPRGETYGYTF
clone_size: once; j_call: TRBJ2-2; v_call: TRBV7-2; d_call: NA; cdr3_nt: TGTGCCAGCAGCTTAGGGAGCGGAACCGGGGAGCTGTTTTTT; cdr3_aa: CASSLGSGTGELFF
clone_size: once; j_call: TRBJ2-5; v_call: TRBV2; d_call: NA; cdr3_nt: TGTGCCAGCAGGTTGGATGGGCGAGAGACCCAGTACTTC; cdr3_aa: CASRLDGRETQYF
clone_size: NA; j_call: TRBJ1-2; v_call: TRBV28; d_call: NA; cdr3_nt: TGTGCCAGCAGTAAGAGTGGCAGGGGCCTTAACTATGGCTACACCTTC; cdr3_aa: CASSKSGRGLNYGYTF
clone_size: NA; j_call: TRBJ2-7; v_call: TRBV3-1/TRBV3-2; d_call: NA; cdr3_nt: TGTGCCAGCAGCCAAGATTCGGGGACACCCTACGAGCAGTACTTC; cdr3_aa: CASSQDSGTPYEQYF
clone_size: NA; j_call: TRBJ1-5; v_call: TRBV21-1; d_call: NA; cdr3_nt: TGTGCCAGCAGCAACGTAGGGGGCGGCCATCAGCCCCAGCATTTT; cdr3_aa: CASSNVGGGHQPQHF
clone_size: NA; j_call: TRBJ1-4; v_call: TRBV6-9; d_call: NA; cdr3_nt: TGTGCCAGCAGTTATCGACTTCGGTGGGTTAGTGAAAAACTGTTTTTT; cdr3_aa: CASSYRLRWVSEKLFF
clone_size: NA; j_call: TRBJ1-6; v_call: TRBV10-3; d_call: NA; cdr3_nt: TGTGCCATCAGTGAGTCAGCCCCAGCGGAACCCCTCCACTTT; cdr3_aa: CAISESAPAEPLHF
clone_size: NA; j_call: TRBJ2-7; v_call: TRBV6-2/TRBV6-3; d_call: TRBD2; cdr3_nt: TGTGCCAGCAGTTACGTGGCTAGCGGGAGAATAGACGAGCAGTACTTC; cdr3_aa: CASSYVASGRIDEQYF
clone_size: NA; j_call: TRBJ2-2; v_call: TRBV5-1; d_call: TRBD2; cdr3_nt: TGCGCCAGCAGCGAATCAGGGACTAGCGGGTTCACCGGGGAGCTGTTTTTT; cdr3_aa: CASSESGTSGFTGELFF
clone_size: NA; j_call: TRBJ1-2; v_call: TRBV28; d_call: NA; cdr3_nt: TGTGCCAGCAGTTACCTGACTGTTGGAGTCTATGGCTACACCTTC; cdr3_aa: CASSYLTVGVYGYTF
clone_size: NA; j_call: TRBJ2-7; v_call: TRBV18; d_call: NA; cdr3_nt: TGTGCCAGCTCACCTGCGGGGCCGCCCTACGAGCAGTACTTC; cdr3_aa: CASSPAGPPYEQYF
clone_size: NA; j_call: TRBJ2-1; v_call: TRBV18; d_call: TRBD2; cdr3_nt: TGTGCCAGCTCAGGACTAGCGGGGGACCTAAATGAGCAGTTCTTC; cdr3_aa: CASSGLAGDLNEQFF
clone_size: NA; j_call: TRBJ1-2; v_call: TRBV3-1/TRBV3-2; d_call: NA; cdr3_nt: TGTGCCAGCAGCCAGTCACAGGCTAACTATGGCTACACCTTC; cdr3_aa: CASSQSQANYGYTF
clone_size: NA; j_call: TRBJ1-2; v_call: TRBV5-4; d_call: NA; cdr3_nt: TGTGCCAGCAGCTTGGTAGGCCTACCCCAGGGTGGCTACACCTTC; cdr3_aa: CASSLVGLPQGGYTF
clone_size: NA; j_call: TRBJ1-4; v_call: TRBV6-1; d_call: TRBD1; cdr3_nt: TGTGCCAGCAGTGCCGACAGGGCCGCAACTAATGAAAAACTGTTTTTT; cdr3_aa: CASSADRAATNEKLFF
clone_size: NA; j_call: TRBJ2-1; v_call: TRBV5-4; d_call: TRBD2; cdr3_nt: TGTGCCAGCAGACCCCCACGGGCGGGAGCCAATGAGCAGTTCTTC; cdr3_aa: CASRPPRAGANEQFF